This T cell receptor (beta chain) was profiled in a study of CD8+CD57+ T cells in acquired aplastic anemia. Overall study findings and caveats: CD8+ Simpson's diversity in patients was not significantly different from that in controls.

CDR1 and CDR2 from the germline V gene are LGHNA and YSLEER. The CDR3 sequence is 14 residues long. V was clipped by 4 bases and J by 2 bases; unmatched bases: 2. In its sample, this clonotype was seen many times. Its antigen is unknown. Profiling that covered TCR beta VDJ and CDR3 relied on genomic DNA as its template. MiXCR, applied by TCRdb to the reads, yields one record per CDR3 protein. This table holds 100,000 to 130,000 distinct CDR3 sequences, 51% found once. This receptor was identified in a human donor in good health, serving as a control. The specimen sequenced was sorted CD4+, CD8+, or CD8+CD57+ T cells (not recorded which) from PBMCs. This chain joins TRBV4-3 and TRBJ2-5; 9 positions match TRBD1. The CDR3 reads CASSPTGGQETQYF. The DNA of the CDR3 is TGCGCCAGCAGCCCGACAGGGGGGCAAGAGACCCAGTACTTC.